Shown below are 24 T cell receptor beta chains from a single sample sequenced in a study of CD8 T cells in ankylosing spondylitis. Using its own MiXCR run on the 5' RACE reads, TCRdb lists one record per CDR3 protein. The sample lists approximately 220,000 distinct CDR3 sequences, roughly 26% occurring once. The material sequenced was blood, either unsorted or a sorted T cell fraction (not recorded which). The receptors stem from a male donor with ankylosing spondylitis or in good health (not recorded which).

The rearrangement joins TRBV5-5 to TRBJ1-3; TRBD1 aligns across 9 bases. Germline assignment: CDR1 SGHKS and CDR2 YYEKEE (reference sequence). Losses at the gene ends were 0 bases for V and 1 base for J; bases not matched to a gene: 2. The CDR3 extends over 16 amino acids. CDR3 DNA: TGTGCCAGCAGCTTGGAGGGACAGGGTTCTGGAAACACCATATATTTT. Translating it yields CASSLEGQGSGNTIYF.

This clonotype was recorded many times. The chain links TRBV28 to TRBJ2-5; no reliable D call. The CDR3 is 15 residues long. Germline values: CDR1 MDHEN, CDR2 SYDVKM. The V and J ends lost 6 bases and 0 bases respectively, with 14 bases between them. CDR3 bases: TGTGCCAGCAGCACCCCCGCTGGGAACCAAGAGACCCAGTACTTC. Amino acids: CASSTPAGNQETQYF.

The rearrangement links TRBV3-1 to TRBJ2-3, with 11 bases that match TRBD2. This CDR3 has 14 residues. The V segment lost 6 bases and the J segment 5 bases; nucleotides outside the gene matches: 4. In germline, CDR1 is LGHDT, CDR2 YNNKEL (reference sequence). The CDR3 DNA follows: TGTGCCAGCAGACTAGCGGGAGCGGAAGATACGCAGTATTTT. Amino acid sequence: CASRLAGAEDTQYF.

This clonotype has ten or more counts. The genes are TRBV18 and TRBJ1-1; D gene unclear. Germline-derived CDR1 and CDR2 are KGHSH and LQKENI. V was clipped by 6 bases and J by 3 bases, with 14 bases between them. The CDR3 is made up of 14 amino acids. The CDR3: CASSLTVKDTEAFF. Here the CDR3 DNA reads TGTGCCAGCTCGCTAACAGTCAAGGACACTGAAGCTTTCTTT.

This chain links TRBV20-1 with TRBJ2-5; 7 bases line up with TRBD1. The germline V gene encodes CDR1 DFQATT and CDR2 SNEGSKA (reference sequence). This CDR3 is 14 amino acids long. Trimming removed 1 base from V and 2 bases from J; junction bases left unmatched: 4. CDR3 region: CSARGGQLQETQYF. CDR3 bases: TGCAGTGCTAGAGGGGGACAGCTACAAGAGACCCAGTACTTC.

V and J are TRBV6-1 and TRBJ1-1, with D uncertain. The germline V gene has CDR1 MNHNS and CDR2 SASEGT. The CDR3 sequence is 13 residues long. V was cut by 2 bases and J by 1 base, with 5 bases left in between. The CDR3: CASSELPNTEAFF. In DNA form, the CDR3 reads TGTGCCAGCAGTGAACTACCGAACACTGAAGCTTTCTTT.

This clonotype was observed a handful of times. The chain uses TRBV20-1 and TRBJ2-1; TRBD2 aligns across 10 bases. This CDR3 is 16 amino acids long. V trimming: 0 bases; J trimming: 3 bases; junction bases outside the gene matches: 5. Germline V gives CDR1 DFQATT, CDR2 SNEGSKA (reference sequence). The CDR3 loop reads CSARDQTSGYYNEQFF. The CDR3 DNA reads TGCAGTGCTAGAGATCAGACTAGCGGGTACTACAATGAGCAGTTCTTC.

This clonotype was detected a few times. J is TRBJ1-2 and V is TRBV29-1; TRBD1 is a possible D gene (6 bases). The CDR3 runs 14 residues. Between the trimmed V and J ends, which lost 4 bases and 4 bases, there was a span of 16 bases. The germline V gene has CDR1 SQVTM and CDR2 ANQGSEA. The CDR3 nucleotides are TGCAGCGTTGTTGAGGCTGGCAGGGGCTATGGCTACACCTTC. Its protein product is CSVVEAGRGYGYTF.

The DNA for the CDR3 is TGTGCCAGCAGACACCAACTTACTAGCGGGACCTACAATGAGCAGTTCTTC. Translated: CASRHQLTSGTYNEQFF. This sequence joins TRBV6-1 and TRBJ2-1; TRBD2 aligns across 10 bases. This CDR3 spans 17 amino acids. Germline loops: CDR1 MNHNS, CDR2 SASEGT. The V and J ends lost 6 bases and 2 bases, in that order; junction bases with no gene match: 10.

CDR3 nucleotide sequence: TGTGCCAGCACCAGGACAGGGAAGAACACTGAAGCTTTCTTT. This translates into CASTRTGKNTEAFF. V gene TRBV12-3 or TRBV12-4 combines with J gene TRBJ1-1, with TRBD1 matching over 8 bases. V shed 7 bases, J shed 1 base, and the junction held 5 bases outside the gene matches. CDR3 length equals 14 residues.

This clonotype was recorded many times. The chain carries TRBV5-1 and TRBJ2-3; 10 positions agree with TRBD2. V shed 4 bases and J 2 bases; nucleotides not matched to a gene: 4. Per the germline V gene, CDR1 is SGHRS and CDR2 is YFSETQ. CDR3 length equals 15 residues. In DNA, the CDR3 is TGCGCCAGCAGCCTAAGCGGGAGGGCCACAGATACGCAGTATTTT. Translated: CASSLSGRATDTQYF.

This clonotype was found many times. This chain links TRBV5-6 with TRBJ2-6; D uncertain. Trimming took off 1 base at V and 1 base at J, with 3 bases between the two ends. The CDR3 covers 14 residues. Germline V lookup: CDR1 SGHDT, CDR2 YYEEEE. The CDR3 is CASSLWSGANVLTF. CDR3 nucleotide sequence: TGTGCCAGCAGCTTGTGGTCTGGGGCCAACGTCCTGACTTTC.

This clonotype was seen a handful of times. V and J are TRBV6-5 and TRBJ2-7, with 7 bases aligning to TRBD2. Germline-derived CDR1 and CDR2 are MNHEY and SVGAGI. J was trimmed by 2 bases and V by 2 bases; bases with no gene match: 6. CDR3 length: 15 residues. The CDR3 bases are TGTGCCAGCAGTTACGCGGCTAGCGGTCCCTACGAGCAGTACTTC. The encoded protein is CASSYAASGPYEQYF.

This clonotype has at least ten counts. This chain links TRBV4-2 with TRBJ1-3; TRBD1 agrees at 8 bases. CDR1 is LGHNA, CDR2 YNFKEQ, per germline. CDR3 length: 14 amino acids. Trimming took 1 base from V and 6 from J; bases not matched to a gene: 2. CDR3 region: CASSQATGANTIYF. Here the CDR3 DNA reads TGTGCCAGCAGCCAAGCGACAGGGGCAAACACCATATATTTT.

This clonotype came up a few times. The chain carries TRBV29-1 and TRBJ2-3; D could derive from TRBD1 or TRBD2 (6 bases each). Germline V gene data show CDR1 as SQVTM and CDR2 as ANQGSEA. There are 13 residues in the CDR3. The ends were cut back, 8 bases at V and 5 bases at J, with 17 bases in the middle. CDR3 sequence: CSIDRGRRDTQYF. CDR3 coding DNA: TGCAGCATAGATCGGGGGCGGAGAGATACGCAGTATTTT.

At least ten counts were recorded for this clonotype. The chain has TRBV29-1 and TRBJ2-5; D not certain. The V gene's germline CDR1 is SQVTM and CDR2 ANQGSEA. CDR3 size: 11 residues. V lost 4 bases and J 4 bases, leaving 7 bases between the germline ends. The CDR3 coding sequence is TGCAGCGTTGTGCACGGAGAGACCCAGTACTTC. Encoded protein: CSVVHGETQYF.

This clonotype has ten or more counts. The chain recombines TRBV6-5 with TRBJ1-2; 9 bases agree with TRBD1. V shed 4 bases and J 7 bases; nucleotides not matched to a gene: 7. The CDR3 loop spans 14 amino acids. From germline, CDR1 is MNHEY and CDR2 SVGAGI. CDR3 bases: TGTGCCAGCAGTTGGGACAGGGAAGTGGGTGGCTACACCTTC. Translated: CASSWDREVGGYTF.

The gene calls are TRBV7-9 and TRBJ2-1, with 10 bases lining up with TRBD1. Germline V gene lookup returns CDR1 SEHNR and CDR2 FQNEAQ (reference sequence). The CDR3 has 15 amino acids. The J segment lost 7 bases and the V segment lost 5 bases, leaving 8 bases of the junction unmatched. This CDR3 is CASSRQGASGNEQFF. CDR3 nucleotide sequence: TGTGCCAGCAGCCGACAGGGGGCAAGTGGTAATGAGCAGTTCTTC.

This sequence joins TRBV24-1 and TRBJ2-2, with unresolved D. CDR1 is KGHDR and CDR2 is SFDVKD in the germline V gene. The CDR3 sequence is 16 residues long. Trimming took off 4 bases at V and 4 bases at J, with 15 bases between the two ends. CDR3 DNA: TGTGCCACCAGTGAAGCCGGAAGGGCCGGCACCGGGGAGCTGTTTTTT. Its translation: CATSEAGRAGTGELFF.

The chain uses TRBV12-3 or TRBV12-4 and TRBJ2-7; perhaps TRBD2 as D (5 bases). V dropped 3 bases and J dropped 2 bases, with 17 bases sitting between them. The CDR3 runs 16 residues. CDR3 in amino acids: CASSFSLKGAPYEQYF. In DNA form, the CDR3 reads TGTGCCAGCAGTTTCTCCCTTAAGGGAGCACCCTACGAGCAGTACTTC.

This clonotype occurred a few times. The chain links TRBV5-1 to TRBJ2-5; D unclear. Germline V lookup: CDR1 SGHRS, CDR2 YFSETQ. Trimming took off 2 bases at V and 5 bases at J, with 13 bases between the two ends. There are 14 residues in the CDR3. The CDR3 sequence: CASSFSSIPETQYF. The CDR3 DNA is TGCGCCAGCAGCTTTAGTTCTATCCCGGAGACCCAGTACTTC.

This clonotype was observed many times. The gene calls are TRBV24-1 and TRBJ2-1; 8 bases fit TRBD2. V lost 2 bases to trimming and J lost 8 bases; unmatched junction nucleotides: 7. This CDR3 is built from 15 residues. CDR1 is KGHDR and CDR2 is SFDVKD in the germline V gene. The CDR3 protein is CATSDSGTSGDEQFF. CDR3 in DNA: TGTGCCACCAGTGATTCCGGGACTAGTGGGGATGAGCAGTTCTTC.

As to this clonotype: A much larger clone lies one base from this, so it may be a read error. This chain joins TRBV15 and TRBJ1-5; the D gene is possibly TRBD1 (6 bases). Germline values: CDR1 LNHNV, CDR2 YYDKDF (reference sequence). CDR3 size: 15 residues. Written as DNA, the CDR3 is TGTGTCACCAGCAGAGGGGGTGCAGGCAATCAGCCCCAGCATTTT. It yields the protein CVTSRGGAGNQPQHF.

The CDR3 nucleotides read TGTGCCAGCAGCTTTGGAGATCGTGGGACCGGGGAGCTGTTTTTT. Protein: CASSFGDRGTGELFF. The rearrangement links TRBV7-2 to TRBJ2-2; D uncertain. The germline V and J ends were trimmed by 3 bases and 5 bases, with 13 bases remaining between them. The germline gives CDR1 SGHTA, CDR2 FQGNSA. The CDR3 is 15 residues long.